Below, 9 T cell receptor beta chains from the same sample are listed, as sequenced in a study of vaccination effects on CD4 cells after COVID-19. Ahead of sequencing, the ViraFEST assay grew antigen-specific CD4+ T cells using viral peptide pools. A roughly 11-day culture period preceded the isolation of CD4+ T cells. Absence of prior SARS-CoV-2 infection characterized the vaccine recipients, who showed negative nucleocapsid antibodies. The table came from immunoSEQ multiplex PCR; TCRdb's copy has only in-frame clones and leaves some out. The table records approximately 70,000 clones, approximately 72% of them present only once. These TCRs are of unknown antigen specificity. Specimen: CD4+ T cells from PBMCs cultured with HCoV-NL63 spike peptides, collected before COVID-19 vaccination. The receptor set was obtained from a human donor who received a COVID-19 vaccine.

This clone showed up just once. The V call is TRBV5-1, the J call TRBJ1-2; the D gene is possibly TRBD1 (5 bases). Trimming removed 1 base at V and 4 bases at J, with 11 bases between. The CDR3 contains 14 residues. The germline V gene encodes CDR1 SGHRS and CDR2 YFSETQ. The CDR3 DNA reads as TGCGCCAGCAGCTTGTTGGGGGTGGGCTATGGCTACACCTTC. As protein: CASSLLGVGYGYTF. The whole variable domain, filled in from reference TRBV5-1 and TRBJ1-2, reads KAGVTQTPRYLIKTRGQQVTLSCSPISGHRSVSWYQQTPGQGLQFLFEYFSETQRNKGNFPGRFSGRQFSNSRSEMNVSTLELGDSALYLCASSLLGVGYGYTFGSGTRLTVV.

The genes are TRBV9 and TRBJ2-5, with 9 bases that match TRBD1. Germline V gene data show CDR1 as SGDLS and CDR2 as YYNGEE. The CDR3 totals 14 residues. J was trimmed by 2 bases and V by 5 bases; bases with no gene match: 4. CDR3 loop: CASSPTGGQETQYF. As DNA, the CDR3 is TGTGCCAGCAGTCCGACAGGGGGACAAGAGACCCAGTACTTC. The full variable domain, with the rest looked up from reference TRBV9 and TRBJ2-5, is DSGVTQTPKHLITATGQRVTLRCSPRSGDLSVYWYQQSLDQGLQFLIQYYNGEERAKGNILERFSAQQFPDLHSELNLSSLELGDSALYFCASSPTGGQETQYFGPGTRLLVL.

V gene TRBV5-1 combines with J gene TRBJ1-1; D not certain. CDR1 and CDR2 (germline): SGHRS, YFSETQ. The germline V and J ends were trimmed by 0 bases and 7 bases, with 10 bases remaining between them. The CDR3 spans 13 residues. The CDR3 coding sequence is TGCGCCAGCAGCTTGGAGGCAGCTAATGAAGCTTTCTTT. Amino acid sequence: CASSLEAANEAFF.

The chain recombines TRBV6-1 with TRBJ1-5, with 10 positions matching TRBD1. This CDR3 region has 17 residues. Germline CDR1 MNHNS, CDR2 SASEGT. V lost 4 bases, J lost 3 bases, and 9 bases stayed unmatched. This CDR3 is CASSAQTGGAFNQPQHF. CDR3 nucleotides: TGTGCCAGCAGTGCCCAGACAGGGGGCGCGTTCAATCAGCCCCAGCATTTT.

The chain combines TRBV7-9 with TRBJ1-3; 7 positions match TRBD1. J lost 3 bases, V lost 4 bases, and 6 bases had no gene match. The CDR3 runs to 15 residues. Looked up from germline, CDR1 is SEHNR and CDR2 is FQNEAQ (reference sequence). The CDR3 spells CASSYTGTVGNTIYF. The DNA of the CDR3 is TGTGCCAGCAGCTATACCGGGACAGTTGGAAACACCATATATTTT.

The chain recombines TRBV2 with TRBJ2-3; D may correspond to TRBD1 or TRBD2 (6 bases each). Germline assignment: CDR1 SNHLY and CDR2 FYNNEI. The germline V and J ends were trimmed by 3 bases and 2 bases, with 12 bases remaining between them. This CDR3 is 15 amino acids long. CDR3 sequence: CASSDIGGYTDTQYF. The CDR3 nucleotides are TGTGCCAGCAGTGATATCGGGGGCTACACAGATACGCAGTATTTT.

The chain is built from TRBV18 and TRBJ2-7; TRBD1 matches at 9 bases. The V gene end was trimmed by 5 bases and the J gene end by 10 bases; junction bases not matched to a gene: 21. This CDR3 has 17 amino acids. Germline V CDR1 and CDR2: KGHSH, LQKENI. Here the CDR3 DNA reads TGTGCCAGCTCATACGGAAGGACAGGGGAGGGTTTTGTTCCCCAGTACGTC. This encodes CASSYGRTGEGFVPQYV.

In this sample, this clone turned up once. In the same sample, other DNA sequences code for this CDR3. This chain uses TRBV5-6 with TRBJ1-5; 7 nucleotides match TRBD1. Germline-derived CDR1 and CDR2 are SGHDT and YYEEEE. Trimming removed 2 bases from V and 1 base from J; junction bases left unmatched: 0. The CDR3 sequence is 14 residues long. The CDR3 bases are TGTGCCAGCAGCTTACAGGGGAGCAATCAGCCCCAGCATTTT. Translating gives CASSLQGSNQPQHF.

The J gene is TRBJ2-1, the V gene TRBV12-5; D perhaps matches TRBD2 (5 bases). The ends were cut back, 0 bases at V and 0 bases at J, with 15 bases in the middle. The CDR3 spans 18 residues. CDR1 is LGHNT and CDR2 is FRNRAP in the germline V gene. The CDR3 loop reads CASGLVKDGKSSYNEQFF. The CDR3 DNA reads TGTGCTAGTGGTTTGGTAAAGGACGGGAAGAGCTCCTACAATGAGCAGTTCTTC.